A selection of T cell receptor beta chains follows, all from one sample in a study of blood T cell repertoires in COVID-19. Sequencing was performed with immunoSEQ multiplex PCR; in TCRdb, only in-frame clones are kept and a portion is missing. The sample has more than 100,000 clones, 86% seen once. Sequences were obtained from peripheral blood. Receptors were obtained from a man aged 35-49 years with acute or convalescent COVID-19. Each CDR3 is given with its conserved first and last residue. Each record gives: CDR3 length, D gene, V gene, clone size, J gene, CDR3 DNA, CDR3 protein. The D gene is left open where the match is weak. Expanded clones get a size class; other rows say once, few or many, or leave the size out.

length: 17; D: TRBD1; V: TRBV9; size: .; J: TRBJ2-1; DNA: TGTGCCAGCAGCGTATCCCCCGGTGGGACAGGGGGCGATGAGCAGTTCTTC; CDR3: CASSVSPGGTGGDEQFF
length: 13; D: .; V: TRBV29-1; size: .; J: TRBJ2-2; DNA: TGCAGCGTTGGGCTAGGGGACACCGGGGAGCTGTTTTTT; CDR3: CSVGLGDTGELFF
length: 13; D: .; V: TRBV5-1; size: .; J: TRBJ1-2; DNA: TGCGCCAGCAGCTTGGACAGGGTCTATGGCTACACCTTC; CDR3: CASSLDRVYGYTF
length: 14; D: TRBD1; V: TRBV5-4; size: once; J: TRBJ1-4; DNA: TGTGCCAGCAGCCCGACAGGGTCTAATGAAAAACTGTTTTTT; CDR3: CASSPTGSNEKLFF
length: 15; D: TRBD1; V: TRBV2; size: .; J: TRBJ1-5; DNA: TGTGCCAGCTCTCCGGAGGGACAGGGATCTCAGCCCCAGCATTTT; CDR3: CASSPEGQGSQPQHF
length: 22; D: TRBD2; V: TRBV19; size: .; J: TRBJ2-2; DNA: TGTGCCAGTAGTATGTTCCCGTTGTCCGGACTAGCGGGAGGATTGAACACCGGGGAGCTGTTTTTT; CDR3: CASSMFPLSGLAGGLNTGELFF
length: 14; D: TRBD1; V: TRBV19; size: few; J: TRBJ1-1; DNA: TGTGCCAGCCGCTTCAGGGGGACAGACACTGAAGCTTTCTTT; CDR3: CASRFRGTDTEAFF
length: 14; D: TRBD2; V: TRBV7-2; size: .; J: TRBJ2-7; DNA: TGTGCCAGCCTCTGGAGCGGGGATTCGGGCGAGCAGTACTTC; CDR3: CASLWSGDSGEQYF
length: 11; D: .; V: TRBV28; size: .; J: TRBJ1-1; DNA: TGTGCCACCTCAGTAAACACTGAAGCTTTCTTT; CDR3: CATSVNTEAFF
length: 16; D: TRBD1; V: TRBV5-8; size: .; J: TRBJ2-1; DNA: TGTGCCAGCAGCCAGGACAGGGCCCGCTCCTACAATGAGCAGTTCTTC; CDR3: CASSQDRARSYNEQFF
length: 14; D: .; V: TRBV6-5; size: .; J: TRBJ2-7; DNA: TGTGCCAGCACCATAAATATCGGGGTTGGCGAGCAGTACTTC; CDR3: CASTINIGVGEQYF
length: 14; D: .; V: TRBV27; size: once; J: TRBJ1-4; DNA: TGTGCCAGCAGGCTAACAGGGTCCGGTGAAAAACTGTTTTTT; CDR3: CASRLTGSGEKLFF